This passage covers 5 T cell receptor beta chains from one sample sequenced in a study of CD8 T cells in ankylosing spondylitis. Study results and limitations: There was a TCR beta motif, made of several highly homologous variants, that appeared characteristic of ankylosing spondylitis blood.

TCRdb itself ran the 5' RACE reads through MiXCR, one entry per CDR3 protein. The table shows under 850,000 distinct CDR3 sequences, with under 20% occurring only once. Their target antigens are unknown. The sequenced sample consisted of blood, either unsorted or a sorted T cell fraction (not recorded which). All receptors derive from a male donor with ankylosing spondylitis.

This rearrangement joins TRBV20-1 to TRBJ1-1; D gene unclear. Germline lookup yields CDR1 DFQATT and CDR2 SNEGSKA (reference sequence). This CDR3 spans 13 amino acids. Trimming cost V 6 bases and J 4 bases, with 15 bases left between them. CDR3 sequence (DNA): TGCAGTGCCTTATCCGAAGGATTCACTGAAGCTTTCTTT. This translates into CSALSEGFTEAFF.

As DNA, the CDR3 is TGTGCCACCAGCAGAGATGGCTTGCGAGAAGATACGCAGTATTTT. Protein: CATSRDGLREDTQYF. The chain employs TRBV15 and TRBJ2-3; D gene unclear. Germline V gene sequence: CDR1 LNHNV, CDR2 YYDKDF (reference sequence). The CDR3 sequence is 15 residues long. The V end was cut by 0 bases, the J end by 5 bases, with 12 bases between.

The sample holds many counts of this clonotype. The chain uses TRBV6-2 or TRBV6-3 and TRBJ2-5; 8 nucleotides align to TRBD2. The CDR3 is 15 amino acids. The V and J ends lost 4 bases and 4 bases, in that order; junction bases with no gene match: 8. Germline-derived CDR1 and CDR2 are MNHEY and SVGEGT. In DNA, the CDR3 is TGTGCCAGCAGTTCCCCCCGGGCGGGAGGAGAGACCCAGTACTTC. This translates into CASSSPRAGGETQYF.

V usage is TRBV12-3 or TRBV12-4 and J usage is TRBJ1-3; the D is unclear. Trimming took off 6 bases at V and 0 bases at J, with 9 bases between the two ends. CDR3 length equals 14 residues. The CDR3 loop reads CASRVLDSGNTIYF. CDR3 coding DNA: TGTGCCAGCAGGGTACTCGACTCTGGAAACACCATATATTTT.

This clonotype was seen a few times. In nucleotides, the CDR3 is TGTGCCAGCACCCCCAAAGAGGACACCCATGGCTACACCTTC. Translating gives CASTPKEDTHGYTF. The genes are TRBV12-3 or TRBV12-4 and TRBJ1-2; the D gene is possibly TRBD1 (5 bases). This CDR3 region has 14 residues. Trimming removed 7 bases at V and 6 bases at J, with 18 bases between.